These 25 T cell receptor beta chains came from one sample sequenced in a study of blood T cell repertoires in COVID-19. Libraries were prepared by immunoSEQ multiplex PCR; TCRdb keeps only in-frame clonotypes and omits some of them. The sample lists about 270,000 clones; approximately 90% were seen once. The sequenced material came from PBMCs or T cells enriched from blood (not recorded which). The origin of the receptors is a man aged 35 to 55 who had been exposed to COVID-19.

The chain couples TRBV6-2 or TRBV6-3 to TRBJ2-3; unclear D gene. Looked up from germline, CDR1 is MNHEY and CDR2 is SVGEGT. CDR3 length: 15 residues. Trimming removed 2 bases from V and 0 bases from J, with 9 bases in between. The CDR3 loop reads CASSYRGRSTDTQYF. CDR3 bases: TGTGCCAGCAGTTACAGAGGCAGAAGCACAGATACGCAGTATTTT.

The gene calls are TRBV7-8 and TRBJ1-1; 10 nucleotides match TRBD1. Trimming removed 5 bases from V and 0 bases from J; junction bases left unmatched: 12. Looked up from germline, CDR1 is SGHVS and CDR2 is FQNEAQ. The CDR3 has 18 amino acids. The CDR3 protein is CASSQRTGGGRMNTEAFF. In DNA form, the CDR3 reads TGTGCCAGCAGCCAACGGACAGGGGGTGGCCGTATGAACACTGAAGCTTTCTTT.

The chain combines TRBV29-1 with TRBJ1-4; no clear D. The CDR3 contains 12 residues. Trimming stripped 5 bases from V and 7 bases from J, with 11 bases between. Per the germline V gene, CDR1 is SQVTM and CDR2 is ANQGSEA. The CDR3 sequence is CSVKRGGEKLFF. CDR3 DNA sequence: TGCAGCGTTAAAAGAGGAGGTGAAAAACTGTTTTTT.

CDR3: CASRSGRGIYEQYF. CDR3 in DNA: TGTGCCAGTAGATCGGGACGGGGGATTTACGAGCAGTACTTC. The chain recombines TRBV19 with TRBJ2-7, with D perhaps matching TRBD2 (6 bases). This CDR3 contains 14 residues. V lost 6 bases and J lost 4, with 16 bases in between. Looked up from germline, CDR1 is LNHDA and CDR2 is SQIVND (reference sequence).

The gene calls are TRBV5-1 and TRBJ1-1; TRBD1 might be the D (6 bases). CDR3 length equals 15 residues. Trimming shortened V by 0 bases and J by 3 bases, and 12 bases separated the two germline ends. The germline gives CDR1 SGHRS, CDR2 YFSETQ. Here the CDR3 DNA reads TGCGCCAGCAGCTTGGGCTGGGGGCCCGACACTGAAGCTTTCTTT. Translation: CASSLGWGPDTEAFF.

This clone has only one observation. The chain links TRBV27 to TRBJ1-1, with D perhaps matching TRBD1 (5 bases). Trimming stripped 5 bases from V and 4 bases from J, with 14 bases between. The CDR3 loop spans 14 amino acids. The V gene's germline CDR1 is MNHEY and CDR2 SMNVEV (reference sequence). DNA for the CDR3: TGTGCCAGCAGTCCCTCAGGGTTGGTCACTGAAGCTTTCTTT. This encodes CASSPSGLVTEAFF.

V usage is TRBV28 and J usage is TRBJ1-1; D may be TRBD1 (6 bases). CDR1 and CDR2 (germline): MDHEN, SYDVKM. Between the trimmed V and J ends, which lost 7 bases and 1 base, there was a span of 19 bases. The CDR3 has 16 amino acids. CDR3 nucleotide sequence: TGTGCCAGCAACCACTCGAGGGGGACAAGGAACACTGAAGCTTTCTTT. Residues: CASNHSRGTRNTEAFF.

A few counts support this clone. The chain carries TRBV7-2 and TRBJ1-2, with D unclear. The length of the CDR3 is 16 residues. Trimming took off 3 bases at V and 4 bases at J, with 18 bases between the two ends. Looked up from germline, CDR1 is SGHTA and CDR2 is FQGNSA. CDR3 region: CASSFLTAFDTYGYTF. The CDR3 bases are TGTGCCAGCAGCTTTCTTACTGCCTTTGACACCTATGGCTACACCTTC. Full variable domain (remainder filled in from reference TRBV7-2 and TRBJ1-2): GAGVSQSPSNKVTEKGKDVELRCDPISGHTALYWYRQSLGQGLEFLIYFQGNSAPDKSGLPSDRFSAERTGGSVSTLTIQRTQQEDSAVYLCASSFLTAFDTYGYTFGSGTRLTVV.

The rearrangement links TRBV6-6 to TRBJ1-2; the D gene is possibly TRBD1 (5 bases). Trimming removed 0 bases from V and 2 bases from J, with 7 bases in between. CDR3 length: 14 amino acids. In germline, CDR1 is MNHNY, CDR2 SVGAGI (reference sequence). This CDR3 reads CASSYSTANYGYTF. In DNA, the CDR3 is TGTGCCAGCAGTTACTCGACAGCCAACTATGGCTACACCTTC.

This chain's CDR3 is CASSYSKDGRRGEQFF. The DNA of the CDR3 is TGTGCCAGCAGTTACTCGAAGGACGGGAGAAGGGGTGAGCAGTTCTTC. The rearrangement uses TRBV6-5 and TRBJ2-1, with a possible D match to TRBD2 (6 bases). The germline V gene has CDR1 MNHEY and CDR2 SVGAGI. This CDR3 region has 16 residues. Trimming pared 0 bases from V and 9 bases from J, leaving 18 bases between.

V is TRBV25-1 and J is TRBJ1-1, with D maybe TRBD1 (5 bases). This CDR3 is built from 18 residues. Between the trimmed V and J ends, which lost 5 bases and 0 bases, there was a span of 22 bases. CDR1 and CDR2 from the germline V gene are MGHDK and SYGVNS. The CDR3 DNA is TGTGCCAGCAGTCCTACCCCCCGCAGGGCCACTCTGAACACTGAAGCTTTCTTT. Protein product: CASSPTPRRATLNTEAFF.

The rearrangement uses TRBV5-1 and TRBJ1-3; D might be TRBD1 (5 bases). This CDR3 comprises 15 residues. CDR1 is SGHRS, CDR2 YFSETQ, per germline. The V end was cut by 4 bases, the J end by 0 bases, with 11 bases between. The CDR3 region has the DNA TGCGCCAGCAGCCCCGGAGGGGACTCTGGAAACACCATATATTTT. Amino acids: CASSPGGDSGNTIYF.

The rearrangement links TRBV11-2 to TRBJ2-7; 8 bases line up with TRBD2. Germline V CDR1 and CDR2: SGHAT, FQNNGV. CDR3 length: 16 amino acids. Trimming at V came to 2 bases and at J to 1 base, leaving 7 bases not matched to a gene. CDR3 DNA sequence: TGTGCCAGCAGCTTACGTCTAGCGGGTACATCCTACGAGCAGTACTTC. It is translated as CASSLRLAGTSYEQYF.

The chain recombines TRBV3-1 (or the pseudogene TRBV3-2) with TRBJ1-6; D is ambiguous. Germline CDR1 LGHDT, CDR2 YNNKEL (reference sequence). The CDR3 extends over 13 amino acids. The V end was cut by 1 base, the J end by 12 bases, with 10 bases between. The CDR3 DNA reads TGTGCCAGCAGCCAAGGTGAGGTCGTACCCCTCCACTTT. Protein: CASSQGEVVPLHF.

J is TRBJ2-7 and V is TRBV28, with a possible D match to TRBD2 (6 bases). Deletions cut 0 bases from V and 3 bases from J, with 24 bases between. Germline assignment: CDR1 MDHEN and CDR2 SYDVKM. This CDR3 is built from 19 residues. The CDR3 nucleotides are TGTGCCAGCAGTTTATGGACCCGGCTAGCGAAAGTGGCATTCTACGAGCAGTACTTC. Amino acid sequence: CASSLWTRLAKVAFYEQYF. The full variable domain, in which reference TRBV28 and TRBJ2-7 provide the parts outside the CDR3, is DVKVTQSSRYLVKRTGEKVFLECVQDMDHENMFWYRQDPGLGLRLIYFSYDVKMKEKGDIPEGYSVSREKKERFSLILESASTNQTSMYLCASSLWTRLAKVAFYEQYFGPGTRLTVT.

This clone was detected only a few times. The V and J genes are TRBV5-1 and TRBJ1-1; 9 nucleotides line up with TRBD1. Germline-derived CDR1 and CDR2 are SGHRS and YFSETQ. V lost 3 bases, J lost 0 bases, and 3 bases stayed unmatched. The CDR3 is 15 residues long. In DNA, the CDR3 is TGCGCCAGCAGCTATGGACAGGGGATGAACACTGAAGCTTTCTTT. This encodes CASSYGQGMNTEAFF.

This rearrangement joins TRBV28 to TRBJ1-1; 8 bases are shared with TRBD1. CDR1 is MDHEN and CDR2 is SYDVKM in the germline V gene. Losses at the gene ends were 3 bases for V and 3 bases for J; bases not matched to a gene: 3. There are 14 residues in the CDR3. The CDR3 DNA reads TGTGCCAGCAGTTTTACAGGGGGTGACACTGAAGCTTTCTTT. Its translation: CASSFTGGDTEAFF. Full variable domain (remainder filled in from reference TRBV28 and TRBJ1-1): DVKVTQSSRYLVKRTGEKVFLECVQDMDHENMFWYRQDPGLGLRLIYFSYDVKMKEKGDIPEGYSVSREKKERFSLILESASTNQTSMYLCASSFTGGDTEAFFGQGTRLTVV.

The chain joins TRBV28 to TRBJ2-2; TRBD1 might be the D (5 bases). V lost 8 bases to trimming and J lost 11 bases, with 9 bases between them. Germline-derived CDR1 and CDR2 are MDHEN and SYDVKM. This CDR3 is 10 amino acids long. The DNA for the CDR3 is TGTGCCAGCGGGCAGGGTGAGCTGTTTTTT. Translated, it gives CASGQGELFF.

This chain joins TRBV7-2 and TRBJ1-1; no definite D call. The V and J ends lost 5 bases and 1 base respectively, with 17 bases between them. The CDR3 runs to 16 residues. Germline CDR1 and CDR2: SGHTA and FQGNSA. The CDR3 loop is CASSAGGGIPNTEAFF. The CDR3 DNA sequence: TGTGCCAGCAGCGCGGGCGGAGGAATACCGAACACTGAAGCTTTCTTT.

This clone showed up just a few times. The J gene is TRBJ1-2, the V gene TRBV6-5; 8 nucleotides agree with TRBD1. J lost 4 bases, V lost 6 bases, and 4 bases had no gene match. Germline CDR1 MNHEY, CDR2 SVGAGI. CDR3 length: 13 amino acids. This CDR3 is CASSTQGGYGYTF. As DNA, the CDR3 is TGTGCCAGCAGCACACAGGGGGGCTATGGCTACACCTTC.

V usage is TRBV18 and J usage is TRBJ2-2; no reliable D call. Trimming stripped 2 bases from V and 1 base from J, with 5 bases between. CDR3 length equals 14 residues. In germline, CDR1 is KGHSH, CDR2 LQKENI. CDR3 DNA sequence: TGTGCCAGCTCACCAGACAAGAACACCGGGGAGCTGTTTTTT. This codes for CASSPDKNTGELFF.

This CDR3 reads CASSVSSGSFSEQFF. CDR3 nucleotide sequence: TGTGCCAGCAGCGTAAGTAGCGGGAGTTTTAGTGAGCAGTTCTTC. This rearrangement joins TRBV9 to TRBJ2-1, with TRBD2 matching 9 bases. Trimming at V came to 1 base and at J to 9 bases, leaving 8 bases not matched to a gene. CDR1 and CDR2 from the germline V gene are SGDLS and YYNGEE. This CDR3 is 15 amino acids long.

The rearrangement uses TRBV11-2 and TRBJ2-2; 7 positions match TRBD1. The CDR3 covers 17 residues. The V gene's germline CDR1 is SGHAT and CDR2 FQNNGV. V dropped 4 bases and J dropped 5; count of bases not matched to a gene: 13. DNA of the CDR3: TGTGCCAGCAGCTCCTCCTCTAGAGGGGGCTGGACCGGGGAGCTGTTTTTT. Amino acids: CASSSSSRGGWTGELFF.

The chain joins TRBV7-3 to TRBJ2-3, with D possibly matching TRBD2 (6 bases). The CDR3 length is 13 residues. CDR1 and CDR2 from the germline V gene are SGHTA and FQGTGA. Trimming stripped 2 bases from V and 5 bases from J, with 8 bases between. The CDR3 loop is CASSLGGRDTQYF. CDR3 nucleotide sequence: TGTGCCAGCAGCTTAGGAGGGAGAGATACGCAGTATTTT.

The chain uses TRBV29-1 and TRBJ1-1; D unclear. Per germline, CDR1 SQVTM and CDR2 ANQGSEA. The CDR3 covers 8 residues. The V end was cut by 4 bases, the J end by 14 bases, with 8 bases between. The CDR3 nucleotides are TGCAGCGTTGCCCCGGGGTTCTTT. Its translation: CSVAPGFF.